A single sample gave rise to the 10 T cell receptor beta chains below, sequenced in a study of blood T cell repertoires in COVID-19. TCRdb keeps only in-frame clones here, not all; method: immunoSEQ multiplex PCR. The sample has over 200,000 clones; approximately 86% are singletons. Input material: peripheral blood. The receptors come from a woman aged 30 to 39 who had recovered from COVID-19.

DNA for the CDR3: TGTGCCAGCAGAGAGAATAGATACAGCTATGGCTACACCTTC. Translating it yields CASRENRYSYGYTF. The chain joins TRBV27 to TRBJ1-2; no clear D gene. Trimming took 6 bases from V and 4 from J, leaving 15 bases between them. CDR3 size: 14 residues. Germline CDR1 is MNHEY and CDR2 is SMNVEV (reference sequence).

CDR3 sequence (DNA): TGCGCCAGCAGCCAAGTTTTGCGAGAACTAGCGGGGCGCATGAATGAGCAGTTCTTC. Amino acid sequence: CASSQVLRELAGRMNEQFF. V gene TRBV4-3 combines with J gene TRBJ2-1; 10 nucleotides match TRBD2. V gave up 1 base and J gave up 7 bases; unmatched junction bases: 16. The CDR3 runs to 19 residues. CDR1 and CDR2 (germline): LGHNA, YSLEER.

This sequence joins TRBV13 and TRBJ2-7; D may be TRBD2 (5 bases). Germline CDR1 is PRHDT and CDR2 is FYEKMQ (reference sequence). The CDR3 has 15 amino acids. V was pared by 5 bases and J by 3 bases, with 17 bases between. DNA for the CDR3: TGTGCCAGCAGCCCTCGGACTTCACGGGGCTACGAGCAGTACTTC. Translated, it gives CASSPRTSRGYEQYF.

The rearrangement joins TRBV10-1 to TRBJ2-7; 9 positions match TRBD1. The CDR3 runs 14 residues. V dropped 5 bases and J dropped 4; count of bases not matched to a gene: 6. Germline values: CDR1 WNHNN, CDR2 SYGVQD (reference sequence). Here the CDR3 DNA reads TGCGCCAGCAGTACAACAGGGGGCTATTACGAGCAGTACTTC. Protein sequence: CASSTTGGYYEQYF.

J is TRBJ1-6 and V is TRBV13; no clear D gene. Germline lookup yields CDR1 PRHDT and CDR2 FYEKMQ (reference sequence). The CDR3 consists of 14 residues. The germline V and J ends were trimmed by 5 bases and 8 bases, with 13 bases remaining between them. The DNA of the CDR3 is TGTGCCAGCAGCATGACAATTTCAGATTCACCCCTCCACTTT. Amino acids: CASSMTISDSPLHF.

The chain combines TRBV3-1 (or the pseudogene TRBV3-2) with TRBJ1-2; tentative D call: TRBD1 (5 bases). The CDR3 has 16 amino acids. Per the germline V gene, CDR1 is LGHDT and CDR2 is YNNKEL (reference sequence). Trimming removed 1 base at V and 10 bases at J, with 22 bases between. The CDR3 sequence: CASSQVLGVLGGDYTF. The CDR3, as DNA: TGTGCCAGCAGCCAAGTTCTAGGAGTATTGGGGGGGGACTACACCTTC.

CDR3 sequence: CASSVDRWGTYEQYF. In nucleotides, the CDR3 is TGTGCCAGTAGTGTCGACAGGTGGGGCACCTACGAGCAGTACTTC. V and J are TRBV19 and TRBJ2-7, with a tentative D call TRBD1 (6 bases). Germline CDR1 reads LNHDA; CDR2 reads SQIVND (reference sequence). V was pared by 5 bases and J by 2 bases, with 16 bases between. The CDR3 spans 15 residues.

The V call is TRBV5-1, the J call TRBJ2-3; TRBD2 aligns across 8 bases. Germline V gene data show CDR1 as SGHRS and CDR2 as YFSETQ. The CDR3 sequence is 15 residues long. The V and J ends lost 3 bases and 0 bases, in that order; junction bases with no gene match: 3. CDR3 nucleotide sequence: TGCGCCAGCAGCTATAGCGGGGCTAGCACAGATACGCAGTATTTT. Amino acid sequence: CASSYSGASTDTQYF.

The chain is built from TRBV7-9 and TRBJ1-2, with D possibly matching TRBD1 (6 bases). Trimming pared 0 bases from V and 4 bases from J, leaving 21 bases between. CDR3 length equals 18 residues. CDR1 is SEHNR and CDR2 is FQNEAQ in the germline V gene (reference sequence). CDR3 amino acids: CASSLALTKIGTTYGYTF. CDR3 coding DNA: TGTGCCAGCAGCTTAGCGCTTACTAAAATCGGGACAACCTATGGCTACACCTTC.

The rearrangement links TRBV27 to TRBJ1-2, with D maybe TRBD1 (5 bases). V lost 3 bases and J 6 bases, leaving 11 bases between the germline ends. Germline V gene data show CDR1 as MNHEY and CDR2 as SMNVEV (reference sequence). The CDR3 consists of 13 residues. The DNA of the CDR3 is TGTGCCAGCAGTTTGGAGACAGAAGATGGCTACACCTTC. Its protein is CASSLETEDGYTF.